This T cell receptor (beta chain) derives from a study of cytomegalovirus exposure and HLA in healthy donors. General study results and limits: CMV serostatus alone was available as immune exposure information.

Trimming removed 3 bases from V and 0 bases from J, with 14 bases in between. Germline CDR1 LNHDA, CDR2 SQIVND (reference sequence). CDR3 length equals 16 residues. With regard to this clone: Its antigen is unknown.

PCR primers comprised 60 Vbeta and 13 Jbeta primers. The repertoire was sequenced with immunoSEQ multiplex PCR; TCRdb's copy has only in-frame clones and lacks some. The repertoire holds about 160,000 clones, with 71% as singletons. The sample taken for sequencing was PBMCs. The chain carries TRBV19 and TRBJ1-1, with D tentatively TRBD1 (6 bases). The receptor comes from a woman aged 25 to 45 in good health and CMV-seronegative. The CDR3 DNA reads as TGTGCCAGTAGTATTACTGGGGCAGGGGTGAACACTGAAGCTTTCTTT. As protein: CASSITGAGVNTEAFF.